This TCR beta chain was captured by sequencing in a study of HIV-infected patients and healthy controls. In its sample, this clonotype was seen a few times. Trimming took 3 bases from V and 3 from J; bases not matched to a gene: 1. The V gene's germline CDR1 is LNHNV and CDR2 YYDKDF (reference sequence). The CDR3 runs to 13 residues. Via MiXCR, TCRdb re-called the 5' RACE reads, giving one row per CDR3 protein. The sample has about 70,000 distinct CDR3 sequences; 15% to 20% are singletons. What was sequenced was CD4+ T cells from blood. This TCR came from a human donor in good health. This sequence joins TRBV15 and TRBJ2-5, with 7 bases aligning to TRBD2. CDR3: CATSRSGEETQYF. DNA for the CDR3: TGTGCCACCAGCAGGAGCGGGGAAGAGACCCAGTACTTC.